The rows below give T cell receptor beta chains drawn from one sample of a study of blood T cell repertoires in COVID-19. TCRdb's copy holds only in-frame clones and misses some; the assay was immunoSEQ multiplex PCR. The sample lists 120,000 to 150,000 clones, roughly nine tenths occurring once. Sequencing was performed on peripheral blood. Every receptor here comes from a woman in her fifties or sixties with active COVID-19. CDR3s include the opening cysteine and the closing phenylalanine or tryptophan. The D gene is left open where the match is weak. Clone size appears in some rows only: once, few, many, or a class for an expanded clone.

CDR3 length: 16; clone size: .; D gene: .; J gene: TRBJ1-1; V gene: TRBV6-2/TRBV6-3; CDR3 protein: CASSYPQFGGNTEAFF; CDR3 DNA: TGTGCCAGCAGTTACCCCCAGTTTGGGGGCAACACTGAAGCTTTCTTT
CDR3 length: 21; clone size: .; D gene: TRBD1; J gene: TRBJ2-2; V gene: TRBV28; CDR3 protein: CASSFAGWSPLPGQATGELFF; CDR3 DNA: TGTGCCAGCAGTTTTGCCGGTTGGTCCCCTTTGCCGGGACAGGCGACCGGGGAGCTGTTTTTT
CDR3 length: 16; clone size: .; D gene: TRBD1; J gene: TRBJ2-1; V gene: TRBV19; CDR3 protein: CASSIVGQGAYNEQFF; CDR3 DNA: TGTGCCAGTAGTATAGTCGGACAGGGGGCCTACAATGAGCAGTTCTTC
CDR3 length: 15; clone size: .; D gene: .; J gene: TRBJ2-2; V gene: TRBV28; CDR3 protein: CASSLSTSSAGELFF; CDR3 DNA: TGTGCCAGCAGTTTATCGACTTCCTCCGCCGGGGAGCTGTTTTTT
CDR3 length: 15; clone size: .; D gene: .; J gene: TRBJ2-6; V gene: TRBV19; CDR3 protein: CASSGRVAGANVLTF; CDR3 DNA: TGTGCCAGCTCGGGCAGGGTAGCTGGGGCCAACGTCCTGACTTTC
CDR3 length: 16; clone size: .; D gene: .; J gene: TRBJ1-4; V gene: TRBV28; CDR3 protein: CASRTGPSVLTGKLFF; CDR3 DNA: TGTGCCAGCAGGACAGGCCCGTCGGTTCTGACGGGAAAACTGTTTTTT
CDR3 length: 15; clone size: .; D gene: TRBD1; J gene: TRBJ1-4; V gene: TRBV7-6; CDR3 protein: CASSSTGTGAEKLFF; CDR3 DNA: TGTGCCAGCAGCTCCACCGGGACAGGGGCTGAAAAACTGTTTTTT
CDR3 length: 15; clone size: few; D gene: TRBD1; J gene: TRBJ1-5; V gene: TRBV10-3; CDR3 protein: CAISPTGDSNQPQHF; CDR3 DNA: TGTGCCATCAGCCCGACAGGGGATAGCAATCAGCCCCAGCATTTT
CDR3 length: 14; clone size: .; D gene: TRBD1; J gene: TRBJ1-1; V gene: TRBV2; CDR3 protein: CASSGTGGRTEAFF; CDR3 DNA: TGTGCCAGCAGTGGTACAGGGGGACGGACTGAAGCTTTCTTT
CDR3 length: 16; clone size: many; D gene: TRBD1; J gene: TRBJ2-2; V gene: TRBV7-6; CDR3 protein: CASSSPDRDLSGELFF; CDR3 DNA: TGTGCCAGCAGCTCCCCCGACAGGGATTTATCCGGGGAGCTGTTTTTT
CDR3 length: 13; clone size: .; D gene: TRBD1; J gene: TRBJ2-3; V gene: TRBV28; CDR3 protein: CASGTGSTDTQYF; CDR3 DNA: TGTGCCAGCGGGACAGGGTCCACAGATACGCAGTATTTT
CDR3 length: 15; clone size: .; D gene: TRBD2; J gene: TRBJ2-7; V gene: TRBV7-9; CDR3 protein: CASSGTSGSSYEQYF; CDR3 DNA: TGTGCCAGCAGCGGGACTAGCGGAAGCTCCTACGAGCAGTACTTC
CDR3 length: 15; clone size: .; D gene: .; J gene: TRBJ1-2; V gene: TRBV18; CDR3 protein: CASSPRGSVIYGYTF; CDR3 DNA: TGTGCCAGCTCACCAAGAGGGTCTGTCATTTATGGCTACACCTTC
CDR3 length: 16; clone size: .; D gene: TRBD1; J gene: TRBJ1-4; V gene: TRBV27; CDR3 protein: CASAGKRGPINEKLFF; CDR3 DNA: TGTGCCAGCGCCGGCAAGAGGGGGCCTATTAATGAAAAACTGTTTTTT
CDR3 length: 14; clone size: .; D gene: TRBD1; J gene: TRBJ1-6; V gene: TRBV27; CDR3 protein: CASSWGQDYSPLHF; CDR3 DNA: TGTGCCAGCAGTTGGGGACAGGATTATTCACCCCTCCACTTT
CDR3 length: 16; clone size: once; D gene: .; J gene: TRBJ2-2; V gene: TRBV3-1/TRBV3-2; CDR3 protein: CASSPRLADNTGELFF; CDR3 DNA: TGTGCCAGCAGCCCCCGGCTAGCTGATAACACCGGGGAGCTGTTTTTT
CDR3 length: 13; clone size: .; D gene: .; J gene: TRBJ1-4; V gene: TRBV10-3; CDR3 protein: CAIGAAGTEKLFF; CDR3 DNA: TGTGCCATCGGGGCGGCGGGGACCGAAAAACTGTTTTTT
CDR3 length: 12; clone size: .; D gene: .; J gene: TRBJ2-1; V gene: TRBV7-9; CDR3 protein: CASSPLRTFSFF; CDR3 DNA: TGTGCCAGCAGCCCCCTGCGGACATTTTCGTTCTTC
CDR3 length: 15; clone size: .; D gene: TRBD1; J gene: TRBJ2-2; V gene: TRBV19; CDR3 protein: CASKRDRGNTGELFF; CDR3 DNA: TGTGCCAGTAAGAGGGACAGGGGTAATACCGGGGAGCTGTTTTTT
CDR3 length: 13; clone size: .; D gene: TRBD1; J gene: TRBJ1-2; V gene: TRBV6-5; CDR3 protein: CASSRTGPGGYTF; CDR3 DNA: TGTGCCAGCAGTAGGACAGGGCCGGGTGGCTACACCTTC
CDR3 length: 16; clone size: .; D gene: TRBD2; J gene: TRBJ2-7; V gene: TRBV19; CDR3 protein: CASSSPGTSGTEEQYF; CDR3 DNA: TGTGCCAGTAGTTCCCCTGGGACTAGCGGGACGGAAGAGCAGTACTTC
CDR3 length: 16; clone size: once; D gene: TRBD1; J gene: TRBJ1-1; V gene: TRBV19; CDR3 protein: CASSLRDRGPNTEAFF; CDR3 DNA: TGTGCCAGTAGTCTCCGGGACAGGGGGCCGAACACTGAAGCTTTCTTT
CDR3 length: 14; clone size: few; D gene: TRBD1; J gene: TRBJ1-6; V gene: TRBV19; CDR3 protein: CASRDRRHNSPLHF; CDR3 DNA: TGTGCCAGTAGGGACAGGAGGCATAATTCACCCCTCCACTTT
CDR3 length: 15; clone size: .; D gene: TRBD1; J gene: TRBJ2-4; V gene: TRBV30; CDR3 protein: CAWSVYRGAKNIQYF; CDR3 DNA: TGTGCCTGGAGTGTATACAGGGGGGCCAAAAACATTCAGTACTTC
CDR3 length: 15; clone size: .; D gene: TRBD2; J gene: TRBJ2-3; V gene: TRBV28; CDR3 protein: CASTPGGSPPDTQYF; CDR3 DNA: TGTGCCAGCACCCCGGGCGGGAGTCCCCCAGATACGCAGTATTTT
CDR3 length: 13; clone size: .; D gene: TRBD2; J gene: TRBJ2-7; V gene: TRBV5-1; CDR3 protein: CASSLAGGSEQYF; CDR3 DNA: TGCGCCAGCAGCTTGGCCGGGGGGAGCGAGCAGTACTTC
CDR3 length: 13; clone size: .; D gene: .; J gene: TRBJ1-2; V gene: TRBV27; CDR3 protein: CASSLSRGGDYTF; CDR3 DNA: TGTGCCAGCAGTTTATCGAGGGGGGGTGACTACACCTTC
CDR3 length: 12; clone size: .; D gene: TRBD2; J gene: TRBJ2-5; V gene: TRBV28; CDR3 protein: CASSSGMETQYF; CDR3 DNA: TGTGCCAGCAGTAGCGGGATGGAGACCCAGTACTTC
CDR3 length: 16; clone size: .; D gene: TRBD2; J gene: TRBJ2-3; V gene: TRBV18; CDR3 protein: CASSPLAGVETDTQYF; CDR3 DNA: TGTGCCAGCTCACCACTAGCGGGAGTAGAGACAGATACGCAGTATTTT
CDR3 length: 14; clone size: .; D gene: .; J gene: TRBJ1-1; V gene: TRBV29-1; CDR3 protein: CSVERGVGYTEAFF; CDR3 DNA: TGCAGCGTTGAACGGGGAGTCGGGTACACTGAAGCTTTCTTT
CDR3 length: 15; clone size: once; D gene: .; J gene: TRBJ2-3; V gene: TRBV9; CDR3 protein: CASSVAREGADTQYF; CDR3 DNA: TGTGCCAGCAGCGTGGCCAGAGAGGGGGCAGATACGCAGTATTTT
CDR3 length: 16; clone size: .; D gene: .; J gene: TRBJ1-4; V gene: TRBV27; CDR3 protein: CASSLYPGATNEKLFF; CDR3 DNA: TGTGCCAGCAGTTTATACCCGGGAGCAACTAATGAAAAACTGTTTTTT
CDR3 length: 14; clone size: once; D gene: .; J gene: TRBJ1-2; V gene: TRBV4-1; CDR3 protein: CASSQVAGLDGYTF; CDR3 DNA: TGCGCCAGCAGCCAAGTGGCGGGCCTGGATGGCTACACCTTC
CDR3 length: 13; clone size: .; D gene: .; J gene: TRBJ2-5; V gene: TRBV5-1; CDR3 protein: CASSFEGGETQYF; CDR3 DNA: TGCGCCAGCAGCTTCGAAGGGGGAGAGACCCAGTACTTC
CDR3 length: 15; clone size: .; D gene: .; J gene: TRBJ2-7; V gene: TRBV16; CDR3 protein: CASSSPEGLLFEQYF; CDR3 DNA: TGTGCCAGCAGCTCACCAGAAGGACTGCTTTTCGAGCAGTACTTC
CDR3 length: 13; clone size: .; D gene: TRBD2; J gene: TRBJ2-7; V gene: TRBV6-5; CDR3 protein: CASSLGLAVPQYF; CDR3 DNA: TGTGCCAGCAGTCTGGGACTAGCGGTTCCGCAGTACTTC
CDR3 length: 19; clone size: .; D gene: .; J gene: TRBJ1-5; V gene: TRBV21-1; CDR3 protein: CASSKASESRVRVNQPQHF; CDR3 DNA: TGTGCCAGCAGCAAAGCTTCAGAGTCTAGGGTGAGGGTCAATCAGCCCCAGCATTTT
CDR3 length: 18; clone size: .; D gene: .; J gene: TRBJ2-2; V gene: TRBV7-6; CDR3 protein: CASTNLAYRGRADGELFF; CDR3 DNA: TGTGCCAGCACCAATCTAGCTTATAGGGGGAGGGCCGACGGGGAGCTGTTTTTT
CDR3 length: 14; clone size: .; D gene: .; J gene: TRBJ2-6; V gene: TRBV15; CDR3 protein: CATSPRSGANVLTF; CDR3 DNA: TGTGCCACCAGCCCCCGCTCTGGGGCCAACGTCCTGACTTTC
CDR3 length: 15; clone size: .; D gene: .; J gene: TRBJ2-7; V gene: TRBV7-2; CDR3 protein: CASSLFEGGGYEQYF; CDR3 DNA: TGTGCCAGCAGTTTGTTTGAGGGGGGAGGGTACGAGCAGTACTTC
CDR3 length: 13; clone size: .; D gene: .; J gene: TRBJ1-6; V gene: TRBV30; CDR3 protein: CAWSPPSINTLHF; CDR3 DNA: TGTGCCTGGAGCCCGCCTTCGATAAACACCCTCCACTTT
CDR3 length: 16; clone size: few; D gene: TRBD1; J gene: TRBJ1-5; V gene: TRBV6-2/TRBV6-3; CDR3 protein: CASSSRGQGFNQPQHF; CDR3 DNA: TGTGCCAGCAGTTCTCGGGGACAGGGTTTTAATCAGCCCCAGCATTTT
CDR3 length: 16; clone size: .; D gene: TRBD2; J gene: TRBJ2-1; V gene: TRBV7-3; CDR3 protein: CASSLGRGSYYNEQFF; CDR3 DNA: TGTGCCAGCAGCTTAGGGAGGGGCTCTTACTACAATGAGCAGTTCTTC
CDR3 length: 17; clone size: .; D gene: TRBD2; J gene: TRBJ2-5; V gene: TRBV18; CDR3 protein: CASSPRPGTSGSETQYF; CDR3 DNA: TGTGCCAGCTCACCAAGGCCCGGGACTAGCGGGTCAGAGACCCAGTACTTC
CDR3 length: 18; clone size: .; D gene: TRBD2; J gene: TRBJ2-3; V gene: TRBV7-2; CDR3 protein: CASSPTGLAGGPSDTQYF; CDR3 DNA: TGTGCCAGCAGCCCAACAGGATTAGCGGGAGGGCCCTCAGATACGCAGTATTTT
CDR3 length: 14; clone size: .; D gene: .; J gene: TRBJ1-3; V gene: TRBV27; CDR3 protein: CASSLGTSGNTIYF; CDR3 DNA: TGTGCCAGCAGTTTAGGGACATCTGGAAACACCATATATTTT
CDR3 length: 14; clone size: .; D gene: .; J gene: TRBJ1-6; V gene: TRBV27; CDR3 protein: CASSSYSLNSPLHF; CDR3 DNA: TGTGCCAGCAGTTCATACTCTCTCAATTCACCCCTCCACTTT
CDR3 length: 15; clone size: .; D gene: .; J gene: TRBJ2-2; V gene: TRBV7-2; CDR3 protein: CASRRGGQNTGELFF; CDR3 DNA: TGTGCCAGCAGGCGGGGCGGTCAGAACACCGGGGAGCTGTTTTTT
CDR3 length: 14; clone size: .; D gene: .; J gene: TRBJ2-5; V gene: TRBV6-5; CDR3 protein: CASSYSNSQETQYF; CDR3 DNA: TGTGCCAGCAGTTACTCGAACAGCCAAGAGACCCAGTACTTC
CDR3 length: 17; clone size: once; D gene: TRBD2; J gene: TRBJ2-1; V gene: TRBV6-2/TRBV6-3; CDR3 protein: CASSYRLAGGPYNEQFF; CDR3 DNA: TGTGCCAGCAGTTACAGGCTAGCGGGAGGCCCTTACAATGAGCAGTTCTTC
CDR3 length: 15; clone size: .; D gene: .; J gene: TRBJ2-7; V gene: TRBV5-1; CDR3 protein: CASSLEAGTSYEQYF; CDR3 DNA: TGCGCCAGCAGCTTGGAGGCGGGCACCTCCTACGAGCAGTACTTC
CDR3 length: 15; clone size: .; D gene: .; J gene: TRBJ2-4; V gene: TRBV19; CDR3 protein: CASKTRAPAKNIQYF; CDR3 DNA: TGTGCCAGTAAGACGAGGGCTCCAGCCAAAAACATTCAGTACTTC
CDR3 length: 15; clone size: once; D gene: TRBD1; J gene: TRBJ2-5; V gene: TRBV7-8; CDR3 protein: CASSFPTGIQETQYF; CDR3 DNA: TGTGCCAGCAGTTTTCCGACAGGGATCCAAGAGACCCAGTACTTC